This entry describes one TCR beta chain. Its antigen remains unknown. The CDR3 extends over 19 amino acids. The V gene's germline CDR1 is MGHRA and CDR2 YSYEKL. The trim removed 1 base at V and 7 bases at J, leaving 10 bases unmatched. Some clones are missing from TCRdb's copy, which holds only in-frame ones; the method was immunoSEQ multiplex PCR. Of some 97,000 clones listed, roughly nine tenths are singletons. These data are taken from a study of siplizumab effects on memory and regulatory T cells. Overall study results and limits: Proliferating Tregs from siplizumab cultures lacked functional confirmation of suppression. On average, under 75% of mappable alloreactive CD4+ clones were Treg-derived under siplizumab, against 25% to 30% in controls. An assignable naive or memory phenotype was lacking in roughly 75-97% of proliferating CD4+ or CD8+ clones. In unstimulated cells, naive T cells appeared more diverse than memory T cells and seemed major alloresponse contributors.

The sequence came from a human donor in good health. The specimen sequenced was Tregs sorted from blood. This rearrangement joins TRBV4-1 to TRBJ2-4; 16 nucleotides line up with TRBD2. CDR3 amino acids: CASSQVHGTSGRAINIQYF. As DNA, the CDR3 is TGCGCCAGCAGCCAAGTACATGGGACTAGCGGGAGGGCTATTAACATTCAGTACTTC.